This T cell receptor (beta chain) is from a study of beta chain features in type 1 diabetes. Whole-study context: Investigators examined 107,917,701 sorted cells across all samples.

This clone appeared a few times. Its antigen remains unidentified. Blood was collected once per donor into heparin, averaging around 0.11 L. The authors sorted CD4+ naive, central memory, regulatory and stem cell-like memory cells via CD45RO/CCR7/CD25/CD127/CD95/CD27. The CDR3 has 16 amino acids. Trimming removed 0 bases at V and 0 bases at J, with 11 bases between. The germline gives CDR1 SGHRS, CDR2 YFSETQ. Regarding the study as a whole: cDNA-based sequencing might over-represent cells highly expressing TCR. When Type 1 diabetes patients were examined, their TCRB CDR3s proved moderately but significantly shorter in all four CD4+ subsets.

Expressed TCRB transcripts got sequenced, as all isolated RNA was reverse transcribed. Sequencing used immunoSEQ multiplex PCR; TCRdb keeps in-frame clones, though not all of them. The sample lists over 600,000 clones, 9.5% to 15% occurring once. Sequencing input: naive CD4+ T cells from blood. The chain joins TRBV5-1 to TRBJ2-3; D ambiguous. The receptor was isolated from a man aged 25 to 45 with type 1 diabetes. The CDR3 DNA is TGCGCCAGCAGCTTGGTGCCTAGTGCTAGCACAGATACGCAGTATTTT. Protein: CASSLVPSASTDTQYF.